Following are 26 T cell receptor beta chains from one sample sequenced in a study of T-cell memory formation after mild COVID-19. MiXCR, run by TCRdb on the 5' RACE reads, gives a single entry per CDR3 protein. The repertoire holds approximately 230,000 distinct CDR3 sequences, with 16% as singletons. Specimen: PBMCs or a T cell subset sorted from them (not recorded which). All receptors derive from a man aged 18 to 29 who had mild COVID-19 (a few samples of this study predate the infection). Cell type and time point are not known.

V and J are TRBV5-1 and TRBJ1-2; a possible D gene is TRBD1 (5 bases). There are 16 residues in the CDR3. Germline CDR1 SGHRS, CDR2 YFSETQ. Between the trimmed V and J ends, which lost 3 bases and 0 bases, there was a span of 15 bases. DNA for the CDR3: TGCGCCAGCAGCTCAGTTCGACAGCGAGCTAACTATGGCTACACCTTC. Translated, it gives CASSSVRQRANYGYTF. The full variable domain, rest sourced from reference TRBV5-1 and TRBJ1-2, is KAGVTQTPRYLIKTRGQQVTLSCSPISGHRSVSWYQQTPGQGLQFLFEYFSETQRNKGNFPGRFSGRQFSNSRSEMNVSTLELGDSALYLCASSSVRQRANYGYTFGSGTRLTVV.

DNA of the CDR3: TGTGCCAGCAGCTCCTACCCCGGGACAGGGGCCGGGGAGCTGTTTTTT. Its protein product is CASSSYPGTGAGELFF. V is TRBV5-8 and J is TRBJ2-2, with 10 bases aligning to TRBD1. Losses at the gene ends were 3 bases for V and 6 bases for J; bases not matched to a gene: 8. Germline lookup yields CDR1 SGHTS and CDR2 YDEGEE. CDR3 length equals 16 residues. Variable domain in full (rest from reference TRBV5-8 and TRBJ2-2): EAGVTQSPTHLIKTRGQQATLRCSPISGHTSVYWYQQALGLGLQFLLWYDEGEERNRGNFPPRFSGRQFPNYSSELNVNALELEDSALYLCASSSYPGTGAGELFFGEGSRLTVL.

This clonotype was seen at least ten times. The chain uses TRBV12-3 or TRBV12-4 and TRBJ2-2; either TRBD1 or TRBD2 may fit D (5 bases each). This CDR3 comprises 14 residues. V was pared by 7 bases and J by 4 bases, with 13 bases between. The CDR3 region is CASTRRGVTGELFF. Here the CDR3 DNA reads TGTGCCAGCACCCGGCGAGGGGTCACCGGGGAGCTGTTTTTT.

The chain joins TRBV18 to TRBJ2-1, with TRBD2 identical over 7 bases. V was pared by 3 bases and J by 6 bases, with 5 bases of the junction left unmatched. Germline-derived CDR1 and CDR2 are KGHSH and LQKENI. This CDR3 spans 14 amino acids. The CDR3 DNA reads TGTGCCAGCTCACCTCCGGGACTACCCAATGAGCAGTTCTTC. Protein: CASSPPGLPNEQFF.

A few counts support this clonotype. V usage is TRBV4-1 and J usage is TRBJ2-3; D might be TRBD1 or TRBD2, each matching 5 bases. V was pared by 4 bases and J by 4 bases, with 24 bases between. CDR1 is MGHRA, CDR2 YSYEKL, per germline. The CDR3 is 18 residues long. In DNA, the CDR3 is TGCGCCAGCAGCCCGGGCTTCCCGGGACCCCGGGCCGCAGATACGCAGTATTTT. It specifies CASSPGFPGPRAADTQYF.

In this sample, this clonotype turned up a few times. The V and J genes are TRBV28 and TRBJ2-7; D might be TRBD2 (6 bases). CDR1 MDHEN and CDR2 SYDVKM come from the germline V gene. This CDR3 contains 12 residues. Trimming stripped 10 bases from V and 8 bases from J, with 18 bases between. In DNA, the CDR3 is TGTGCCACCAGCCTGCGGGACTCCCAGCAGTACGTC. Amino acid sequence: CATSLRDSQQYV.

This clonotype was observed many times. J is TRBJ2-5 and V is TRBV5-1, with a tentative D call TRBD1 (5 bases). The V and J ends lost 0 bases and 7 bases respectively, with 13 bases between them. Germline V gives CDR1 SGHRS, CDR2 YFSETQ. The CDR3 is 14 residues long. DNA for the CDR3: TGCGCCAGCAGCTTGGTGACACCTCAGGGGACCCAGTACTTC. This sequence encodes CASSLVTPQGTQYF.

This clonotype is termed medium-sized. The chain couples TRBV7-2 to TRBJ2-1; 8 positions match TRBD2. The CDR3 is 16 residues long. Trimming at V came to 6 bases and at J to 3 bases, leaving 10 bases not matched to a gene. The germline V gene has CDR1 SGHTA and CDR2 FQGNSA. CDR3 DNA: TGTGCCAGCAGACCCCTCAGCGGGGGCGGCTACAATGAGCAGTTCTTC. Translating it yields CASRPLSGGGYNEQFF.

The chain is built from TRBV5-1 and TRBJ2-5; 10 positions match TRBD2. Germline CDR1 and CDR2: SGHRS and YFSETQ. J lost 4 bases, V lost 0 bases, and 12 bases had no gene match. The CDR3 spans 18 residues. The chain's CDR3 is CASSLAVFGLAERETQYF. CDR3 nucleotides: TGCGCCAGCAGCTTGGCGGTCTTCGGACTAGCGGAGCGAGAGACCCAGTACTTC. The full variable domain, in which reference TRBV5-1 and TRBJ2-5 provide the parts outside the CDR3, is KAGVTQTPRYLIKTRGQQVTLSCSPISGHRSVSWYQQTPGQGLQFLFEYFSETQRNKGNFPGRFSGRQFSNSRSEMNVSTLELGDSALYLCASSLAVFGLAERETQYFGPGTRLLVL.

The sample holds many counts of this clonotype. This chain links TRBV4-3 with TRBJ2-1, with D tentatively TRBD2 (5 bases). CDR1 and CDR2 (germline): LGHNA, YSLEER. This CDR3 is 13 amino acids long. Between the trimmed V and J ends, which lost 1 base and 9 bases, there was a span of 10 bases. The CDR3 DNA is TGCGCCAGCAGCCAAGGGCGGGCACGTGAGCAGTTCTTC. It encodes CASSQGRAREQFF.

This clonotype was observed a few times. The chain uses TRBV30 and TRBJ1-5; D not certain. CDR1 is GTSNPN and CDR2 is SVGIG in the germline V gene (reference sequence). This CDR3 comprises 12 residues. V lost 4 bases and J 5 bases, leaving 9 bases between the germline ends. The CDR3 loop is CAWKATHQPQHF. CDR3 bases: TGTGCCTGGAAGGCGACTCATCAGCCCCAGCATTTT.

The chain recombines TRBV6-6 with TRBJ1-4, with 7 bases that match TRBD1. There are 13 residues in the CDR3. The germline V gene encodes CDR1 MNHNY and CDR2 SVGAGI (reference sequence). Trimming took 6 bases from V and 6 from J; bases not matched to a gene: 4. CDR3 residues: CASSRGTDEKLFF. In DNA, the CDR3 is TGTGCCAGCAGCCGAGGGACAGATGAAAAACTGTTTTTT.

This clonotype was picked up a small number of times. The chain couples TRBV10-3 to TRBJ1-1; D perhaps matches TRBD1 (6 bases). This CDR3 comprises 14 residues. The germline V and J ends were trimmed by 6 bases and 1 base, with 12 bases remaining between them. Germline V gives CDR1 ENHRY, CDR2 SYGVKD. DNA of the CDR3: TGTGCCATCAGCCGACAGGAGACGAACACTGAAGCTTTCTTT. It yields the protein CAISRQETNTEAFF.

This clonotype appeared a few times. The rearrangement joins TRBV5-1 to TRBJ2-5; D may be TRBD1 (6 bases). CDR3 size: 12 residues. Deletions cut 0 bases from V and 13 bases from J, with 13 bases between. Germline V gene data show CDR1 as SGHRS and CDR2 as YFSETQ. This CDR3 is CASSLEGQSAYF. CDR3 sequence (DNA): TGCGCCAGCAGCTTGGAAGGACAGAGCGCGTACTTC.

The chain is built from TRBV20-1 and TRBJ1-1, with D perhaps matching TRBD1 (6 bases). The CDR3 contains 13 residues. The V gene lost 6 bases and the J gene lost 1 base, with 12 bases spanning the gap. Germline assignment: CDR1 DFQATT and CDR2 SNEGSKA (reference sequence). The CDR3 reads CSARGGQNTEAFF. DNA for the CDR3: TGCAGTGCCAGGGGTGGGCAGAACACTGAAGCTTTCTTT.

This clonotype was observed a handful of times. This chain uses TRBV11-3 with TRBJ2-3; TRBD2 might be the D (5 bases). CDR1 is SGHNT, CDR2 YENEEA, per germline. This CDR3 comprises 13 residues. Trimming took off 5 bases at V and 2 bases at J, with 8 bases between the two ends. The CDR3 loop is CASSTGYTDTQYF. In DNA form, the CDR3 reads TGTGCCAGCAGCACGGGGTACACAGATACGCAGTATTTT.

This clonotype has a count of ten or more. The chain uses TRBV18 and TRBJ2-5; possibly TRBD1 for D (5 bases). The CDR3 is made up of 16 amino acids. Germline lookup yields CDR1 KGHSH and CDR2 LQKENI. The V end was cut by 0 bases, the J end by 5 bases, with 16 bases between. The CDR3 DNA is TGTGCCAGCTCACCACCTTCTGGGGCGCTTGATGAGACCCAGTACTTC. It translates to CASSPPSGALDETQYF. The variable domain in full, completed from reference TRBV18 and TRBJ2-5, reads NAGVMQNPRHLVRRRGQEARLRCSPMKGHSHVYWYRQLPEEGLKFMVYLQKENIIDESGMPKERFSAEFPKEGPSILRIQQVVRGDSAAYFCASSPPSGALDETQYFGPGTRLLVL.

This clonotype was found a few times. The chain is built from TRBV20-1 and TRBJ1-2, with a possible D match to TRBD1 (6 bases). With 3 bases removed from V and 5 bases from J, the gap between germline ends came to 10 bases. Germline assignment: CDR1 DFQATT and CDR2 SNEGSKA (reference sequence). The CDR3 length is 12 residues. The CDR3 nucleotides read TGCAGTGCTAGGGACAGTCCTTATGGCTACACCTTC. Its protein product is CSARDSPYGYTF.

The chain carries TRBV7-2 and TRBJ2-6; 8 nucleotides line up with TRBD1. Trimming took 4 bases from V and 2 from J; bases not matched to a gene: 4. Germline-derived CDR1 and CDR2 are SGHTA and FQGNSA. The CDR3 runs to 16 residues. CDR3 in amino acids: CASSSSDRAGANVLTF. CDR3 nucleotides: TGTGCCAGCAGCTCGTCGGACAGGGCTGGGGCCAACGTCCTGACTTTC.

The chain has TRBV5-5 and TRBJ1-5; D possibly corresponds to TRBD1 (5 bases). V was trimmed by 3 bases and J by 9 bases, leaving 16 bases between them. CDR1 is SGHKS, CDR2 YYEKEE, per germline (reference sequence). This CDR3 is built from 14 residues. As DNA, the CDR3 is TGTGCCAGCAGCTCAGGGCTAGGAACCGGGCCCCAGCATTTT. Residues: CASSSGLGTGPQHF.

This clonotype occurred many times. The chain recombines TRBV28 with TRBJ1-6; weak D call: TRBD1 (5 bases). CDR1 is MDHEN and CDR2 is SYDVKM in the germline V gene. The V end was cut by 3 bases, the J end by 6 bases, with 12 bases between. The length of the CDR3 is 15 residues. The CDR3 is CASSFPGLTNSPLHF. CDR3 nucleotide sequence: TGTGCCAGCAGTTTTCCGGGACTTACTAATTCACCCCTCCACTTT. Using reference TRBV28 and TRBJ1-6 for the parts outside the CDR3, the full variable domain is DVKVTQSSRYLVKRTGEKVFLECVQDMDHENMFWYRQDPGLGLRLIYFSYDVKMKEKGDIPEGYSVSREKKERFSLILESASTNQTSMYLCASSFPGLTNSPLHFGNGTRLTVT.

V gene TRBV18 combines with J gene TRBJ1-1; unclear D gene. The CDR3 runs 14 residues. Germline CDR1 and CDR2: KGHSH and LQKENI. V was trimmed by 5 bases and J by 0 bases, leaving 10 bases between them. CDR3 in amino acids: CASSSGIMNTEAFF. Written as DNA, the CDR3 is TGTGCCAGCTCATCCGGAATTATGAACACTGAAGCTTTCTTT.

The gene calls are TRBV7-3 and TRBJ2-2; TRBD2 agrees at 7 bases. Per germline, CDR1 SGHTA and CDR2 FQGTGA. The ends lost 5 bases at V and 5 bases at J; junction bases unmatched: 8. CDR3 length equals 15 residues. CDR3 sequence: CASSPGGRETGELFF. CDR3 DNA sequence: TGTGCCAGCAGCCCCGGGGGGAGGGAAACCGGGGAGCTGTTTTTT.

There are many counts of this clonotype. The chain couples TRBV7-2 to TRBJ2-3, with 8 positions matching TRBD2. The V and J ends lost 5 bases and 4 bases, in that order; junction bases with no gene match: 8. The CDR3 covers 15 residues. The germline V gene encodes CDR1 SGHTA and CDR2 FQGNSA. CDR3 coding DNA: TGTGCCAGCAGCCTAGGGACTAGTAGATCAGATACGCAGTATTTT. Its protein is CASSLGTSRSDTQYF.

The chain couples TRBV4-3 to TRBJ2-1; the D gene is possibly TRBD2 (5 bases). This CDR3 spans 14 amino acids. V was clipped by 0 bases and J by 4 bases, with 7 bases between them. Germline V gives CDR1 LGHNA, CDR2 YSLEER. This CDR3 reads CASSQELAYNEQFF. The DNA for the CDR3 is TGCGCCAGCAGCCAAGAGTTAGCGTACAATGAGCAGTTCTTC.

Only a few counts were recorded for this clonotype. The rearrangement uses TRBV5-5 and TRBJ2-6; D is perhaps TRBD1 (5 bases). Germline lookup yields CDR1 SGHKS and CDR2 YYEKEE (reference sequence). The CDR3 length is 17 residues. Trimming shortened V by 4 bases and J by 2 bases, and 16 bases separated the two germline ends. The CDR3, as DNA: TGTGCCAGCAGCCAGGCAGGAGCAGGGACTGGGGCCAACGTCCTGACTTTC. Its protein product is CASSQAGAGTGANVLTF.